The sequence of this T cell receptor (beta chain) was determined in a study of blood T cell repertoires in COVID-19. As for the study in general: In each case, the material was cDNA or gDNA derived from T cells, B-cell-depleted T cells, or PBMCs.

Germline-derived CDR1 and CDR2 are MNHNY and SVGAGI (reference sequence). The germline V and J ends were trimmed by 5 bases and 1 base, with 8 bases remaining between them. This CDR3 contains 13 residues. Authors' analysis steps: Amplification of reference gene primers was used by the study to estimate nucleated cell counts. The protocol was immunoSEQ multiplex PCR, while the TCRdb copy is restricted to in-frame clones and leaves out a portion. V and J calls and clone size come straight from that table; D and trimming were deduced from the DNA. Among 200,000 to 250,000 clones listed, approximately 90% were seen once.

This sequence was found in a man aged 25-45 years who had recovered from COVID-19. The material sequenced was peripheral blood. The chain couples TRBV6-6 to TRBJ1-1; no definite D call. The CDR3 sequence: CASSGGRNTEAFF. In nucleotides, the CDR3 is TGTGCCAGCAGTGGCGGGAGGAACACTGAAGCTTTCTTT.